This T cell receptor (beta chain) was obtained from a study of blood T cell repertoires in COVID-19 (dated by TCRdb to the early 2020s). Context from the whole study: Samples from collaborators originated in the United States, Italy and Spain and spanned both the acute and convalescent phases of COVID-19. Where HLA class I and class II types were available, the types were taken from metadata supplied by the sample provider, not from assay-based typing. The repertoires were released in a freely available public database meant as a resource for research on the immune response to SARS-CoV-2. The prospective study material was composed of cDNA or gDNA derived from T cells, B-cell-depleted T cells, or PBMCs. A de-identified subject ID, COVID-19 status, age in years and sex were almost always included in the sample metadata. The samples were drawn from the first 160 participants of the ongoing ImmuneRACE study and from 950 to 1,500 subjects provided by 6 global collaborators. The dataset comprised deeply sampled blood TCRbeta repertoires from subjects exposed to, actively infected with, or recovered from COVID-19.

Broader findings and caveats from the paper: How much clinical and demographic metadata was included differed by source and by participant, and the metadata was provided uncurated.

The CDR3 has 15 amino acids, counting the end cysteine and phenylalanine. The only DNA kept is the CDR3, 45 bases in frame from the first base. Trimming at the junction amounts to 5 bases on V and 1 base on J, and the germline ends lie 14 bases apart. The germline V gene (reference sequence) provides CDR1 SEHNR and CDR2 FQNEAQ. Participants in the prospective study were aged 18 to 89 years, lived in about two dozen United States geographic areas, and enrolled through a virtual design. In the prospective study, cohorts were assigned on the basis of participant-reported clinical history obtained from a screening survey and a study questionnaire. For ImmuneRACE Cohort 3, a participant was defined as recovered based on two consecutive negative NP/OP PCR tests, clearance by a healthcare professional, or resolution of symptoms. Each participant in the prospective study had whole blood, serum and a nasopharyngeal or oropharyngeal swab collected by mobile phlebotomists. Prospective study participants could optionally give additional blood draws and questionnaires over an approximately two-month period. Before DNA extraction, blood samples from the prospective study were shipped at room temperature or frozen.

The immunoSEQ Assay, a bias-controlled multiplex PCR, was used to amplify TCRbeta CDR3 regions from genomic DNA. In the source study's methods: The number of nucleated cells in each sample was estimated by amplification of reference gene primers within the assay. To quantify the absolute abundance of each unique TCRbeta CDR3 rearrangement, sequence reads were collapsed and filtered. For each sample, productive Simpson clonality was calculated as the square root of Simpson's diversity index over productive rearrangements. TCRdb re-hosts the immuneACCESS table, in-frame sequences only. Its copies lack some clones; in the studies checked, an unresolved V gene accounts for under half of them, and the cause for the rest is not known. For V, J and clone size, that table is used; D and trimming come from the DNA. This sample comprises 300,000 to 400,000 clones, less than 90% of them detected only once. Clones ranked in the top ten supply 1% of the sample.

Regarding this clone: The antigen this receptor binds is unknown. There are no base qualities to consult, and no much larger clone falls within one base.

Sequencing was carried out using PBMCs or T cells enriched from blood (not recorded which). The receptor was derived from a woman aged 30 to 39 who had recovered from COVID-19. Here the chain combines TRBV7-9 and TRBJ2-5; perhaps TRBD1 is the D gene, with 5 bases matching. The CDR3 here reads CASSKTTGAQETQYF. The nucleotide sequence reads TGTGCCAGCAGCAAAACTACAGGAGCCCAAGAGACCCAGTACTTC. Beyond the CDR3, the reference TRBV7-9 and TRBJ2-5 genes provide the residues; the full variable domain reads: DTGVSQNPRHKITKRGQNVTFRCDPISEHNRLYWYRQTLGQGPEFLTYFQNEAQLEKSRLLSDRFSAERPKGSFSTLEIQRTEQGDSAMYLCASSKTTGAQETQYFGPGTRLLVL.